This TCR beta chain was captured by sequencing in a study of neurological immune-mediated disorders. Study-wide findings and caveats: Private repertoires in all groups were suggested, as expanded clones shared no CDR3 amino acid sequences across subjects. HTLV-1-associated myelopathy ranked highest for TCR clonal expansion and multiple sclerosis lowest, beneath healthy controls.

Time point here: longitudinal time-point 3. The unsorted libraries were prepared from 2 million PBMCs (stored at -80 C). 5'RACE with 10-nucleotide random UMIs generated the cDNA. TCRdb independently ran MiXCR on the 5' RACE reads; one entry per CDR3 protein. Of approximately 47,000 distinct CDR3 sequences in the sample, approximately 12% were seen once. This clonotype was observed at least ten times. Its antigen is still unknown. Germline CDR1 reads SGHVS; CDR2 reads FQNEAQ. J gave up 7 bases and V 1 base, and 6 bases lay outside the gene matches. The CDR3 runs to 14 residues. The TCR sequence derives from a male donor with HTLV-1-associated myelopathy (HAM/TSP). V and J are TRBV7-8 and TRBJ2-7; 8 bases are shared with TRBD2. Material: PBMCs. CDR3 sequence: CASSLERGGREQYF. The CDR3 region has the DNA TGTGCCAGCAGCTTAGAACGGGGGGGAAGAGAGCAGTACTTC.